This entry lists 6 T cell receptor beta chains sequenced from one sample in a study of response to subunit inactivated influenza vaccine (dated by TCRdb to between 2017 and 2018). The library was generated by RT-PCR. TCRdb shows the sequencer as Illumina HiSeq 2500. TCRdb trimmed the raw reads at Q25, called clones with MiXCR and kept productive beta chains. Every CDR3 protein is listed once, alongside the most common genes and DNA of its rows. The sample records about 610,000 distinct CDR3 sequences, around 15% of which are singletons. The leading ten clones occupy 11% of the sample. Sequencing was performed on PBMCs from blood, taken 12 days after vaccination. Receptor source: a man aged 45-60 years who received an inactivated influenza vaccine. Donor details come from another sample of the same person, matched by shared clones.

The chain combines TRBV4-3 with TRBJ2-7; D might be TRBD2 (6 bases). The V end lost 0 bases, the J end lost 13 bases, and 16 bases lay between the germline ends. CDR1 is LGHNA, CDR2 YSLEER, per germline. The CDR3 covers 13 residues. As DNA, the CDR3 is TGCGCCAGCAGCCAAGATGTGAGGGGACTGCTCTACTTC. It yields the protein CASSQDVRGLLYF.

This clonotype was observed many times. The chain employs TRBV2 and TRBJ2-3; a weak D match, TRBD1 (6 bases). Per germline, CDR1 SNHLY and CDR2 FYNNEI. The CDR3 totals 18 residues. With 6 bases removed from V and 0 bases from J, the gap between germline ends came to 22 bases. The CDR3 loop reads CASSAFRDTIPSTDTQYF. The DNA for the CDR3 is TGTGCCAGCAGCGCATTCCGGGACACGATACCTAGCACAGATACGCAGTATTTT.

The sample holds a few counts of this clonotype. This sequence joins TRBV7-2 and TRBJ2-5; D unresolved. The CDR3 consists of 15 residues. Germline CDR1 reads SGHTA; CDR2 reads FQGNSA. V lost 2 bases, J lost 2 bases, and 12 bases lay in between. The CDR3 here is CASSLSASLQETQYF. As DNA, the CDR3 is TGTGCCAGCAGCTTATCTGCGTCACTACAAGAGACCCAGTACTTC.

This chain connects TRBV7-8 to TRBJ1-3; TRBD1 is a possible D gene (5 bases). V was cut by 4 bases and J by 7 bases, with 14 bases left in between. There are 14 residues in the CDR3. The germline V gene has CDR1 SGHVS and CDR2 FQNEAQ. The CDR3 protein is CASSSGLGGNTIYF. DNA of the CDR3: TGTGCCAGCAGCTCGGGACTGGGGGGGAACACCATATATTTT. Complete variable domain (other parts from reference TRBV7-8 and TRBJ1-3): GAGVSQSPRYKVAKRGQDVALRCDPISGHVSLFWYQQALGQGPEFLTYFQNEAQLDKSGLPSDRFFAERPEGSVSTLKIQRTQQEDSAVYLCASSSGLGGNTIYFGEGSWLTVV.

The V and J genes are TRBV20-1 and TRBJ2-7, with 7 bases that match TRBD1. Germline V gene lookup returns CDR1 DFQATT and CDR2 SNEGSKA (reference sequence). There are 14 residues in the CDR3. V gave up 3 bases and J gave up 7 bases; unmatched junction bases: 12. This chain's CDR3 is CSASPGQRGSEQYF. The CDR3 DNA reads as TGCAGTGCTAGCCCGGGACAGAGAGGTAGTGAGCAGTACTTC.

The V gene is TRBV20-1, the J gene TRBJ2-3; TRBD1 matches 8 bases. Per the germline V gene, CDR1 is DFQATT and CDR2 is SNEGSKA (reference sequence). The length of the CDR3 is 15 residues. Unmatched junction bases numbered 6, after V lost 0 bases and J lost 4 bases. In DNA, the CDR3 is TGCAGTGCTAGAGATGGACAGGGAGGACCAGATACGCAGTATTTT. Encoded protein: CSARDGQGGPDTQYF.